One sample yielded the 21 T cell receptor beta chains listed below, sequenced in a study of blood T cell repertoires in COVID-19 (dated by TCRdb to 2020 to 2021). Libraries came from the immunoSEQ multiplex PCR assay. Here the immuneACCESS table is served through TCRdb, limited to in-frame sequences with V and J called. Missing clones are a known gap in these copies; in checked studies unresolved V genes cover under half, and the rest lacks a known reason. The sample includes roughly 270,000 clones, with almost 85% observed a single time. 4.5% to 5.5% of the sample is taken by the ten largest. Sequencing input: peripheral blood. The receptors were sampled from a man in his fifties or sixties with active or convalescent COVID-19.

The chain couples TRBV7-9 to TRBJ2-2; 11 bases match TRBD2. The germline V gene has CDR1 SEHNR and CDR2 FQNEAQ (reference sequence). With 4 bases clipped from V and 6 bases from J, the junction kept 16 bases outside the gene matches. The CDR3 contains 19 residues. Written as DNA, the CDR3 is TGTGCCAGCAGCTCGTTCGACCCACTAGCGGGAGTATCGGCCGGGGAGCTGTTTTTT. Amino acids: CASSSFDPLAGVSAGELFF.

The chain recombines TRBV28 with TRBJ2-7, with 8 nucleotides matching TRBD2. Losses at the gene ends were 5 bases for V and 5 bases for J; bases not matched to a gene: 8. The CDR3 is 14 amino acids. Germline CDR1 reads MDHEN; CDR2 reads SYDVKM. CDR3 sequence reads: CASSESGRKDEQYF. The CDR3 bases are TGTGCCAGCAGTGAGAGCGGGAGAAAGGACGAGCAGTACTTC.

This clone showed up just once. The V call is TRBV7-9, the J call TRBJ2-1; 7 nucleotides agree with TRBD1. V dropped 5 bases and J dropped 4; count of bases not matched to a gene: 5. This CDR3 spans 14 amino acids. CDR1 and CDR2 from the germline V gene are SEHNR and FQNEAQ (reference sequence). CDR3 loop: CASSREGAYNEQFF. The CDR3 DNA reads TGTGCCAGCAGCCGTGAGGGGGCGTACAATGAGCAGTTCTTC. Together with reference TRBV7-9 and TRBJ2-1, the CDR3 gives the full variable domain: DTGVSQNPRHKITKRGQNVTFRCDPISEHNRLYWYRQTLGQGPEFLTYFQNEAQLEKSRLLSDRFSAERPKGSFSTLEIQRTEQGDSAMYLCASSREGAYNEQFFGPGTRLTVL.

This clone appeared a single time. This chain connects TRBV12-3 or TRBV12-4 to TRBJ2-1; possibly TRBD1 for D (5 bases). The CDR3 contains 11 residues. V was pared by 6 bases and J by 7 bases, with 7 bases between. Here the CDR3 reads CASSPGNEQFF. The CDR3 DNA is TGTGCCAGCAGCCCAGGGAATGAGCAGTTCTTC.

The chain links TRBV2 to TRBJ2-1; D might be TRBD1 (5 bases). Germline CDR1 is SNHLY and CDR2 is FYNNEI. V was cut by 6 bases and J by 2 bases, with 14 bases left in between. The CDR3 extends over 15 amino acids. This CDR3 reads CASSAPGMTYNEQFF. CDR3 nucleotide sequence: TGTGCCAGCAGCGCCCCAGGGATGACCTACAATGAGCAGTTCTTC. The whole variable domain, filled in from reference TRBV2 and TRBJ2-1, reads EPEVTQTPSHQVTQMGQEVILRCVPISNHLYFYWYRQILGQKVEFLVSFYNNEISEKSEIFDDQFSVERPDGSNFTLKIRSTKLEDSAMYFCASSAPGMTYNEQFFGPGTRLTVL.

The J gene is TRBJ2-7, the V gene TRBV13; 10 bases line up with TRBD2. Trimming removed 5 bases from V and 2 bases from J; junction bases left unmatched: 6. Germline CDR1 PRHDT, CDR2 FYEKMQ (reference sequence). The CDR3 runs 15 residues. The CDR3 loop is CASSASGRGAYEQYF. CDR3 DNA sequence: TGTGCCAGCAGCGCAAGCGGGAGGGGAGCCTACGAGCAGTACTTC.

The V call is TRBV11-2, the J call TRBJ2-1; unclear D gene. The CDR3 runs to 15 residues. V was clipped by 0 bases and J by 6 bases, with 12 bases between them. From germline, CDR1 is SGHAT and CDR2 FQNNGV. The CDR3 loop reads CASSLENIAGNEQFF. Written as DNA, the CDR3 is TGTGCCAGCAGCTTAGAGAATATTGCAGGCAATGAGCAGTTCTTC.

The CDR3 bases are TGTGCCAGTAGTCCCCGACAGGGGACCCTGGGGACTGAAGCTTTCTTT. It yields the protein CASSPRQGTLGTEAFF. The chain uses TRBV19 and TRBJ1-1; 8 bases are a match to TRBD1. This CDR3 spans 16 amino acids. Germline lookup yields CDR1 LNHDA and CDR2 SQIVND (reference sequence). Unmatched junction bases numbered 13, after V lost 5 bases and J lost 5 bases. Supplemented by reference TRBV19 and TRBJ1-1, the full variable domain reads DGGITQSPKYLFRKEGQNVTLSCEQNLNHDAMYWYRQDPGQGLRLIYYSQIVNDFQKGDIAEGYSVSREKKESFPLTVTSAQKNPTAFYLCASSPRQGTLGTEAFFGQGTRLTVV.

This rearrangement joins TRBV4-2 to TRBJ2-7; 10 nucleotides match TRBD1. Germline values: CDR1 LGHNA, CDR2 YNFKEQ. This CDR3 contains 15 residues. The ends lost 4 bases at V and 2 bases at J; junction bases unmatched: 5. The CDR3 loop reads CASSPGQGDTYEQYF. As DNA, the CDR3 is TGTGCCAGCAGCCCCGGACAGGGGGACACCTACGAGCAGTACTTC.

The chain uses TRBV6-6 and TRBJ2-1, with 9 bases identical to TRBD1. This CDR3 has 15 residues. The germline CDR1 and CDR2 sequences are MNHNY and SVGAGI (reference sequence). V lost 4 bases and J lost 7; bases outside the gene matches: 8. The CDR3 region is CASSLLTGGKNEQFF. For the CDR3, the DNA is TGTGCCAGCAGTTTGTTGACAGGGGGGAAGAATGAGCAGTTCTTC.

The chain employs TRBV30 and TRBJ1-5; possible D gene TRBD1, 6 bases. Germline V gene lookup returns CDR1 GTSNPN and CDR2 SVGIG (reference sequence). V was clipped by 1 base and J by 7 bases, with 14 bases between them. This CDR3 is 14 amino acids long. The CDR3 DNA follows: TGTGCCTGGAGTGATTCCGGGACATCCCAGCCCCAGCATTTT. Amino acid sequence: CAWSDSGTSQPQHF. The full variable domain, rest sourced from reference TRBV30 and TRBJ1-5, is SQTIHQWPATLVQPVGSPLSLECTVEGTSNPNLYWYRQAAGRGLQLLFYSVGIGQISSEVPQNLSASRPQDRQFILSSKKLLLSDSGFYLCAWSDSGTSQPQHFGDGTRLSIL.

The chain joins TRBV6-5 to TRBJ2-3; D is possibly TRBD2 (5 bases). The CDR3 has 15 amino acids. Per germline, CDR1 MNHEY and CDR2 SVGAGI. The V gene lost 1 base and the J gene lost 1 base, with 9 bases spanning the gap. The CDR3 is CASSYFGSGTDTQYF. CDR3 bases: TGTGCCAGCAGTTACTTTGGGAGTGGCACAGATACGCAGTATTTT.

V is TRBV10-3 and J is TRBJ2-5, with D perhaps matching TRBD1 (6 bases). The V gene's germline CDR1 is ENHRY and CDR2 SYGVKD. V was cut by 2 bases and J by 9 bases, with 10 bases left in between. This CDR3 is 12 amino acids long. CDR3 nucleotide sequence: TGTGCCATCAGTGAGCCGCAGGGGCCCCAGTACTTC. It is translated as CAISEPQGPQYF.

This chain joins TRBV4-1 and TRBJ2-3; D call uncertain. The CDR3 is made up of 14 amino acids. Trimming pared 0 bases from V and 5 bases from J, leaving 9 bases between. CDR1 MGHRA and CDR2 YSYEKL come from the germline V gene. Here the CDR3 DNA reads TGCGCCAGCAGCCAAGAGCTACCTGGAGATACGCAGTATTTT. Translated, it gives CASSQELPGDTQYF.

V usage is TRBV19 and J usage is TRBJ2-2, with a tentative D call TRBD1 (6 bases). The germline CDR1 and CDR2 sequences are LNHDA and SQIVND (reference sequence). Trimming shortened V by 2 bases and J by 1 base, and 23 bases separated the two germline ends. The CDR3 is made up of 20 amino acids. The DNA of the CDR3 is TGTGCCAGTAGTATAAGGGGGAGCTACCCCCTCACCCTGAACACCGGGGAGCTGTTTTTT. Translated: CASSIRGSYPLTLNTGELFF.

The chain is built from TRBV5-1 and TRBJ1-1, with 7 nucleotides matching TRBD1. This CDR3 contains 14 residues. V shed 6 bases, J shed 3 bases, and the junction held 8 bases outside the gene matches. The germline CDR1 and CDR2 sequences are SGHRS and YFSETQ. The CDR3 protein is CASNRGNGDTEAFF. CDR3 coding DNA: TGCGCCAGCAACAGGGGAAACGGGGACACTGAAGCTTTCTTT.

This clone appeared once. The rearrangement joins TRBV18 to TRBJ2-7, with D possibly matching TRBD1 (6 bases). Germline-derived CDR1 and CDR2 are KGHSH and LQKENI. V was clipped by 3 bases and J by 1 base, with 13 bases between them. The CDR3 spans 15 residues. The CDR3 DNA reads TGTGCCAGCTCACCTACCGGGACAAATTCCTACGAGCAGTACTTC. This translates into CASSPTGTNSYEQYF.

J is TRBJ2-5 and V is TRBV5-1; TRBD2 agrees at 8 bases. V lost 0 bases to trimming and J lost 5 bases; unmatched junction nucleotides: 6. In germline, CDR1 is SGHRS, CDR2 YFSETQ. The CDR3 extends over 15 amino acids. CDR3 sequence reads: CASSLEAGAGETQYF. In DNA form, the CDR3 reads TGCGCCAGCAGCTTGGAAGCGGGAGCGGGGGAGACCCAGTACTTC. Filled out from reference TRBV5-1 and TRBJ2-5, the complete variable domain reads KAGVTQTPRYLIKTRGQQVTLSCSPISGHRSVSWYQQTPGQGLQFLFEYFSETQRNKGNFPGRFSGRQFSNSRSEMNVSTLELGDSALYLCASSLEAGAGETQYFGPGTRLLVL.

There are a few counts of this clone. This sequence joins TRBV2 and TRBJ1-2; unclear D gene. Trimming removed 6 bases at V and 8 bases at J, with 7 bases between. The CDR3 length is 10 residues. CDR1 and CDR2 from the germline V gene are SNHLY and FYNNEI. Written as DNA, the CDR3 is TGTGCCAGCAGCTCTCTGGGCTACACCTTC. It encodes CASSSLGYTF.

The rearrangement uses TRBV25-1 and TRBJ1-4; weak D call: TRBD1 (6 bases). Germline V gives CDR1 MGHDK, CDR2 SYGVNS. The CDR3 is 14 residues long. The V end lost 5 bases, the J end lost 7 bases, and 14 bases lay between the germline ends. CDR3 bases: TGTGCCAGCAGTCAGCAGGGGTCTTCTGAAAAACTGTTTTTT. Protein product: CASSQQGSSEKLFF.

This clone has just a few counts. The chain carries TRBV2 and TRBJ2-1, with D unresolved. Trimming stripped 3 bases from V and 1 base from J, with 7 bases between. This CDR3 comprises 14 residues. Germline V gene data show CDR1 as SNHLY and CDR2 as FYNNEI. This CDR3 is CASSDYSSYNEQFF. CDR3 nucleotides: TGTGCCAGCAGTGATTATAGTTCCTACAATGAGCAGTTCTTC.